This entry is about one TCR beta chain. The CDR3 has 17 residues. V gave up 2 bases and J gave up 1 base, with 17 bases separating them. CDR1 and CDR2 from the germline V gene are SNHLY and FYNNEI. This specimen comes from a study of blood T cell repertoires in COVID-19. The table came from immunoSEQ multiplex PCR; TCRdb's copy has only in-frame clones and leaves some out. The table shows about 220,000 clones, with approximately 80% occurring only once. The source is a woman in her sixties who had recovered from COVID-19. Sequences were obtained from PBMCs or T cells enriched from blood (not recorded which). The chain has TRBV2 and TRBJ1-1; D is possibly TRBD1 (6 bases). As DNA, the CDR3 is TGTGCCAGCAGTGAAAGGGTAGATACGGGACAGAACACTGAAGCTTTCTTT. It codes for CASSERVDTGQNTEAFF.